The T cell receptor beta chain under discussion was sequenced for a study of response to subunit inactivated influenza vaccine (dated by TCRdb to the late 2010s). Concerning the study at large: Deep quantitative profiling of the T cell receptor repertoire was used in the study to follow responses to a trivalent subunit inactivated influenza vaccine. Broad study findings and their caveats: It was suggested by the authors that each seasonal influenza vaccination may recruit only a limited number of new T cells.

The trim is 2 bases for V and 4 bases for J, with a gap of 14 bases between the germline ends. There are 15 amino acids in the CDR3, from cysteine to phenylalanine inclusive. The entry retains the CDR3 DNA only, 45 bases that are in frame from base 1. CDR1 is given as SNHLY and CDR2 as FYNNEI, both from the germline V gene. Notes on this clonotype: It lacks a known antigen. Within one base of it there is no much larger clone, and no base qualities were kept.

Receptor amplification or capture employed RT-PCR. Sequencing was carried out with an Illumina HiSeq 2500. In-frame beta chains were kept once TCRdb had trimmed the public reads at Q25 with fastp and called clones with MiXCR. Every entry covers one CDR3 protein and lists the most common genes and DNA from its rows. Here the sample has fewer than 250,000 distinct CDR3 sequences; around 14% occur a single time. Together, the top ten hold 20% to 30% of the sample. Sequences were derived from CD8+ T cells sorted from PBMCs, sampled 4 to 6 days after vaccination. The chain couples TRBV2 to TRBJ1-1; no D gene call is confident. The TCR sequence derives from a man aged 50-60 years who received an inactivated influenza vaccine. Donor details come from another sample of the same person, matched by shared clones. The CDR3 amino acid sequence is: CASSESGPGPTEAFF. The sequenced DNA is TGTGCCAGCAGTGAATCCGGCCCGGGCCCCACTGAAGCTTTCTTT.